The clone carrying this T cell receptor (beta chain) showed up just once. The antigen remains undetermined. The data belong to a study of T cell repertoires in cytomegalovirus infection. Turning to the study itself: Both CMV infection and a matching HLA type were indicated by public TCR beta signatures.

The CDR3 has 13 amino acids. Looked up from germline, CDR1 is DFQATT and CDR2 is SNEGSKA (reference sequence). Trimming took 7 bases from V and 5 from J; bases not matched to a gene: 3. TCRdb ran MiXCR on the reads and lists one entry per CDR3 protein. The data hold about 740,000 distinct CDR3 sequences, with approximately 33% observed a single time. The genes are TRBV20-1 and TRBJ2-3; TRBD2 matches 13 bases. The source was cultured PBMCs, collected from culture after CMV antigen stimulation. The clonotype comes from a human donor in good health (CMV status not recorded). Some clones in this sample may be carry-over from other donors' samples. DNA for the CDR3: TGCAGTGGACTAGCGGGAGGAGTAGATACGCAGTATTTT. It yields the protein CSGLAGGVDTQYF.